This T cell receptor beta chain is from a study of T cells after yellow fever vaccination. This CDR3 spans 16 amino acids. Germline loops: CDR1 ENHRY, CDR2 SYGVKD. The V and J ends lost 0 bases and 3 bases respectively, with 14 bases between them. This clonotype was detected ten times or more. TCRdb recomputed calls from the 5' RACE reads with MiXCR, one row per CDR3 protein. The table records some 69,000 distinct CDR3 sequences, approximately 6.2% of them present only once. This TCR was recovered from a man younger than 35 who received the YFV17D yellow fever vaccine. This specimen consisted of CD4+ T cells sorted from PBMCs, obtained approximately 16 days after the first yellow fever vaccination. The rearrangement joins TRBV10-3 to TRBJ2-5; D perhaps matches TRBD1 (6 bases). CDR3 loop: CAISESQPEGEETQYF. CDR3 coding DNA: TGTGCCATCAGTGAGTCCCAACCAGAGGGGGAAGAGACCCAGTACTTC.